This T cell receptor (beta chain) emerged from a study of cytomegalovirus exposure and HLA in healthy donors. Turning to the study itself: Among the approximately 410 genotyped donors, 81% were placed in the Caucasian-associated ancestry cluster.

General observations from the study: Earlier analysis looked at TCR beta V segments, and most were productive about 90% or about 30% of the time. Researchers catalogued some 160 TCR beta chains as cytomegalovirus-associated. The analysis excluded some indistinguishable V segments, including TRBV6-2 and TRBV6-3.

The CDR3 runs 14 residues. CDR1 and CDR2 (germline): KGHSH, LQKENI. V gave up 5 bases and J gave up 1 base, with 11 bases separating them. The PCR had 60 Vbeta and 13 Jbeta primers. Libraries were prepared by immunoSEQ multiplex PCR; TCRdb keeps only in-frame clonotypes and omits some of them. The table lists 200,000 or so clones, approximately 78% of them singletons. To note about this clone: Its specificity is not known.

Material: PBMCs. The TCR was taken from a woman aged 45-59 years in good health and CMV-seropositive. This chain connects TRBV18 to TRBJ1-1; possibly TRBD1 for D (6 bases). CDR3 sequence: CASSRAGQNTEAFF. The CDR3, as DNA: TGTGCCAGCTCAAGAGCGGGACAGAACACTGAAGCTTTCTTT.